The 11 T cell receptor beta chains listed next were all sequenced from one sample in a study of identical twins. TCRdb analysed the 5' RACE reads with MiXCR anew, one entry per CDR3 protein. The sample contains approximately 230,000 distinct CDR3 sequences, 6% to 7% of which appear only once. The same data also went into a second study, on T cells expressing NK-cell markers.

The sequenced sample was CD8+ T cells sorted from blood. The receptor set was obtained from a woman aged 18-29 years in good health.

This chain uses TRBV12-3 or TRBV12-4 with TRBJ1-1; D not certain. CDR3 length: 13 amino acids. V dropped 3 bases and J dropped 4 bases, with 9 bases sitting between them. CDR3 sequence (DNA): TGTGCCAGCAGTTTGGGGATTGTCACTGAAGCTTTCTTT. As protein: CASSLGIVTEAFF.

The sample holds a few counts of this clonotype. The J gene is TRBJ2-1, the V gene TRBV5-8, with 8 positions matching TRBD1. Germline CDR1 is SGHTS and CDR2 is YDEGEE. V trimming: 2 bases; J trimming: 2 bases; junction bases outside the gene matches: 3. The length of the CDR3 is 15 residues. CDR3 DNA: TGTGCCAGCAGCTTCGGGACAGGTCCCTACAATGAGCAGTTCTTC. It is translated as CASSFGTGPYNEQFF.

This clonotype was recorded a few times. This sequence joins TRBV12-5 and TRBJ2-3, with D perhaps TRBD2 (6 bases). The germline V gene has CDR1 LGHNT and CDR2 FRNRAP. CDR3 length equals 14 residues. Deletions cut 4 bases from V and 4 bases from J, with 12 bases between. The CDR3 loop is CASGWGVGADTQYF. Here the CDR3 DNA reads TGTGCTAGTGGTTGGGGGGTCGGGGCAGATACGCAGTATTTT.

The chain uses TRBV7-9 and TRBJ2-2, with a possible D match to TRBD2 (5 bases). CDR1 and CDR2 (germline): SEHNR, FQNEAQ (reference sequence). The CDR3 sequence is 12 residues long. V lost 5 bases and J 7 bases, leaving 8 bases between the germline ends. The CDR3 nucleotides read TGTGCCAGCAGCATAGGGAGCGGGGAGCTGTTTTTT. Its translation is CASSIGSGELFF.

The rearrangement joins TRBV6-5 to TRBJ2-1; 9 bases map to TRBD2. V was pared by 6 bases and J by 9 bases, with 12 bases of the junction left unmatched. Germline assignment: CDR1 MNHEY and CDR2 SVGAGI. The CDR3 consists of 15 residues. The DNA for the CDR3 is TGTGCCAGCAGCTCCGGGACTAGCAAGGATCGTGAGCAGTTCTTC. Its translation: CASSSGTSKDREQFF.

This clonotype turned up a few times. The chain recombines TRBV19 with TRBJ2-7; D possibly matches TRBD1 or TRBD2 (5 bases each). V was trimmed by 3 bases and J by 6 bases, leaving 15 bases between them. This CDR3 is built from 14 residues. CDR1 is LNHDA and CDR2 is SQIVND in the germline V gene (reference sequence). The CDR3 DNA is TGTGCCAGTAGTATGTCGGGGCACTTCTTCGAGCAGTACTTC. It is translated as CASSMSGHFFEQYF.

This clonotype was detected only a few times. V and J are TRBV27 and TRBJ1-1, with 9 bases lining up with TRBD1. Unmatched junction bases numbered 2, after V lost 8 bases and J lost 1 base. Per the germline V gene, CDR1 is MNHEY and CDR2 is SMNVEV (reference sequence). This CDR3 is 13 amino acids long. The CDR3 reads CASGGQGNTEAFF. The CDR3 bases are TGTGCCAGCGGGGGACAGGGGAACACTGAAGCTTTCTTT.

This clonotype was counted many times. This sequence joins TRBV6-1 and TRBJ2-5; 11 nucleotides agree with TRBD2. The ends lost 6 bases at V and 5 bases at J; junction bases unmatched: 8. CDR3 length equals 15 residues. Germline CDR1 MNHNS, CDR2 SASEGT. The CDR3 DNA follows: TGTGCCAGCAGGAAAACTAGCGGGAGTCGGGAGACCCAGTACTTC. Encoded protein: CASRKTSGSRETQYF.

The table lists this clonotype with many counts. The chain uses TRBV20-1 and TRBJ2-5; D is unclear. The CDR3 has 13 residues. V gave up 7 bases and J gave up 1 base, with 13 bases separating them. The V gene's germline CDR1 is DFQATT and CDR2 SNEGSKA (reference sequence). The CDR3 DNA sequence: TGCAGTGTGCAGTGGTCTTTCCAAGAGACCCAGTACTTC. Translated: CSVQWSFQETQYF.

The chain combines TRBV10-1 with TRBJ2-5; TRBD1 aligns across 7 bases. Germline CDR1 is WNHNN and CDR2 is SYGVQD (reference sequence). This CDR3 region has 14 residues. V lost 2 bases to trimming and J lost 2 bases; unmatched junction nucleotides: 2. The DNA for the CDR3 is TGCGCCAGCAGTGAGACAGGGGCACAAGAGACCCAGTACTTC. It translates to CASSETGAQETQYF.

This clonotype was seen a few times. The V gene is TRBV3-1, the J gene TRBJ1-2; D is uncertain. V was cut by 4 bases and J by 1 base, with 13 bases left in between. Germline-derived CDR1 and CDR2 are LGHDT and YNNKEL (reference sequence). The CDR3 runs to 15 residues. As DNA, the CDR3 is TGTGCCAGCAGCCCCAGGAGCAGGATTAACTATGGCTACACCTTC. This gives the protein CASSPRSRINYGYTF.